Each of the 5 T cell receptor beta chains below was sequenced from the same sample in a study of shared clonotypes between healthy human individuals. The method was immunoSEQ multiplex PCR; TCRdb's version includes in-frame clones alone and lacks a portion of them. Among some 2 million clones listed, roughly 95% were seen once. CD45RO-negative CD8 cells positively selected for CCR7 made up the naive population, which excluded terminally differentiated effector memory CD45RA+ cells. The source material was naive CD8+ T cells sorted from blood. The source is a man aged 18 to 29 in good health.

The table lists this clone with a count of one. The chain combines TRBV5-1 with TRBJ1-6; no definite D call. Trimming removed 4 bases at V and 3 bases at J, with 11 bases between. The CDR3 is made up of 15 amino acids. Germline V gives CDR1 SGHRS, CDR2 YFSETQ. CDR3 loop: CASSPTPIYNSPLHF. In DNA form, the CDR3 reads TGCGCCAGCAGCCCGACACCAATCTATAATTCACCCCTCCACTTT.

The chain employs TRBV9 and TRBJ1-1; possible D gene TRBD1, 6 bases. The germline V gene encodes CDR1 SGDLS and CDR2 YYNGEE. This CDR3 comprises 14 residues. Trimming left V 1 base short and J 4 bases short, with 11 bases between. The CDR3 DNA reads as TGTGCCAGCAGCGTAATGGGGGCGGGCACTGAAGCTTTCTTT. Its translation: CASSVMGAGTEAFF.

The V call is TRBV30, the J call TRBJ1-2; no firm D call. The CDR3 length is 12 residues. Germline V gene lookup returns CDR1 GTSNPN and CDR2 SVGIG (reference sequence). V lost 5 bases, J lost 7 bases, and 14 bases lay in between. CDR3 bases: TGTGCCTGGGGATGGACCCGGGGTGGCTACACCTTC. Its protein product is CAWGWTRGGYTF.

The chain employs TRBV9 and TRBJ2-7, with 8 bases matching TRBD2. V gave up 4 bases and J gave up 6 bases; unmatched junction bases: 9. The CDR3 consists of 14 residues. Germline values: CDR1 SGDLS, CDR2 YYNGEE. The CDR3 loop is CASSSGLVNSEQYF. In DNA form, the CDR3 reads TGTGCCAGCAGCTCGGGACTAGTTAATAGCGAGCAGTACTTC.

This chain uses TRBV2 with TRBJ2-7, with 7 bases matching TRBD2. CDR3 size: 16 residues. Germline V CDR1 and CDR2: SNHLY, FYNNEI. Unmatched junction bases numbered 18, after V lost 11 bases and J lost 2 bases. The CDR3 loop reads CAATRAGSAEPYEQYF. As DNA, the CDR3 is TGTGCCGCTACCCGAGCGGGGTCCGCCGAACCCTACGAGCAGTACTTC.